Described below is a single T cell receptor (beta chain) sequence and its context. The antigen is not known. The sample is drawn from a study of radiotherapy plus CTLA-4 blockade in lung cancer. Study details: Of all patients, approximately 17% responded objectively and about 30% showed disease control.

Generated by immunoSEQ multiplex PCR, the TCRdb table keeps only in-frame clones and is missing some. The data hold more than 75,000 clones, with approximately 86% observed a single time. People whose metastatic non-small-cell lung cancer was chemo-refractory got focal radiation along with CTLA-4 blockade by ipilimumab. Study-wide findings and caveats: Radiotherapy with ipilimumab was followed by blood expansion of tumor-derived clones.

CDR1 LNHDA and CDR2 SQIVND come from the germline V gene (reference sequence). The CDR3 sequence is 15 residues long. V lost 1 base to trimming and J lost 5 bases, with 12 bases between them. The receptor was isolated from a human donor with non-small cell lung cancer who had stable disease on radiotherapy plus ipilimumab. V gene TRBV19 combines with J gene TRBJ2-1; D might be TRBD2 (6 bases). The sequencing here drew on peripheral blood, taken from a patient treated with radiotherapy plus ipilimumab. The CDR3 DNA follows: TGTGCCAGTAGTATAGTAACTAGCTTGAACAATGAGCAGTTCTTC. It specifies CASSIVTSLNNEQFF.